A single sample is the source of the 8 T cell receptor beta chains below, sequenced in a study of radiation and T cells in renal cell carcinoma. This table comes from immunoSEQ multiplex PCR, and its TCRdb copy is limited to in-frame clones, with some not included. The sample includes 100,000 to 150,000 clones, around 81% seen only once; the top ten take approximately 5%. Time point noted: blood 2 weeks post-SBRT. Treatment given: 15 Gy SBRT to primary tumor, nephrectomy 4 weeks later. This specimen was blood, taken from a patient whose treatment included radiotherapy and nephrectomy. The source is a man over 45 with renal cell carcinoma.

The chain employs TRBV2 and TRBJ1-4; 9 nucleotides line up with TRBD1. The CDR3 extends over 14 amino acids. Germline V gives CDR1 SNHLY, CDR2 FYNNEI. V dropped 1 base and J dropped 10; count of bases not matched to a gene: 4. The CDR3 loop reads CASSEDRGLVKLFF. CDR3 nucleotide sequence: TGTGCCAGCAGTGAAGACAGGGGGCTGGTAAAACTGTTTTTT.

This clone was counted a few times. V gene TRBV5-1 combines with J gene TRBJ1-1; tentative D call: TRBD1 (5 bases). There are 13 residues in the CDR3. Trimming left V 4 bases short and J 1 base short, with 8 bases between. CDR1 is SGHRS, CDR2 YFSETQ, per germline. CDR3 nucleotides: TGCGCCAGCAGCCGAGGGGAGAACACTGAAGCTTTCTTT. Translation: CASSRGENTEAFF. Drawing the rest from reference TRBV5-1 and TRBJ1-1, the complete variable domain is KAGVTQTPRYLIKTRGQQVTLSCSPISGHRSVSWYQQTPGQGLQFLFEYFSETQRNKGNFPGRFSGRQFSNSRSEMNVSTLELGDSALYLCASSRGENTEAFFGQGTRLTVV.

The genes are TRBV9 and TRBJ2-7; no firm D call. The CDR3 consists of 16 residues. Trimming removed 0 bases at V and 3 bases at J, with 16 bases between. Germline CDR1 and CDR2: SGDLS and YYNGEE. Here the CDR3 reads CASSVGSATTLYEQYF. CDR3 DNA sequence: TGTGCCAGCAGCGTAGGGAGCGCCACAACCCTCTACGAGCAGTACTTC.

The chain combines TRBV25-1 with TRBJ2-1, with D possibly matching TRBD2 (6 bases). The length of the CDR3 is 16 residues. Germline V gene sequence: CDR1 MGHDK, CDR2 SYGVNS. V lost 0 bases and J lost 2, with 11 bases in between. This CDR3 is CASSEYSGFPYNEQFF. Written as DNA, the CDR3 is TGTGCCAGCAGTGAATATAGCGGATTTCCCTACAATGAGCAGTTCTTC.

The chain has TRBV30 and TRBJ1-2; no clear D gene. The CDR3 covers 13 residues. The V end was cut by 8 bases, the J end by 7 bases, with 20 bases between. The germline V gene has CDR1 GTSNPN and CDR2 SVGIG (reference sequence). For the CDR3, the DNA is TGTGCCCGAAGCCGTGCGGACCCCGGTGGCTACACCTTC. This gives the protein CARSRADPGGYTF.

This chain joins TRBV28 and TRBJ2-2, with unresolved D. The CDR3 loop spans 14 amino acids. CDR1 MDHEN and CDR2 SYDVKM come from the germline V gene. V lost 3 bases and J lost 2, with 7 bases in between. The CDR3 DNA reads TGTGCCAGCAGTTTTTTGAGAAACACCGGGGAGCTGTTTTTT. This sequence encodes CASSFLRNTGELFF.

The chain employs TRBV5-6 and TRBJ2-5; D is unresolved. Per the germline V gene, CDR1 is SGHDT and CDR2 is YYEEEE. The CDR3 consists of 15 residues. V dropped 0 bases and J dropped 2 bases, with 11 bases sitting between them. The CDR3 sequence: CASSLGQRVQETQYF. In nucleotides, the CDR3 is TGTGCCAGCAGCTTGGGACAACGCGTACAAGAGACCCAGTACTTC.

This chain links TRBV5-8 with TRBJ1-2; 9 nucleotides align to TRBD1. Germline V gene lookup returns CDR1 SGHTS and CDR2 YDEGEE. CDR3 length: 15 residues. Trimming cost V 4 bases and J 6 bases; bases outside gene matches: 10. The CDR3 region is CASSPRDRDRDGYTF. The CDR3, as DNA: TGTGCCAGCAGCCCCCGGGACAGGGATCGGGATGGCTACACCTTC.